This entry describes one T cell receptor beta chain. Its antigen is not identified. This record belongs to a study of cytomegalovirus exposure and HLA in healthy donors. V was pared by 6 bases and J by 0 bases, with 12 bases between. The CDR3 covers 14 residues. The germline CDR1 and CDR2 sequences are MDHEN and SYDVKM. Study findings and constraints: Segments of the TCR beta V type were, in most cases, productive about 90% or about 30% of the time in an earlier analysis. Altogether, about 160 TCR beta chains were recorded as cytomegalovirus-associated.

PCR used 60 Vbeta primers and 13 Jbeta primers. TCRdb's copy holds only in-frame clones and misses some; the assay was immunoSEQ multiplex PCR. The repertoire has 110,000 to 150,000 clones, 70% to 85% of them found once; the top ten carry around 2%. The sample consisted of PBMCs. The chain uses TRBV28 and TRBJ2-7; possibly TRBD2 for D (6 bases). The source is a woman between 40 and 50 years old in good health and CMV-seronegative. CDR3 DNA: TGTGCCAGCAGCAAAACCGGGGGCTCCTACGAGCAGTACTTC. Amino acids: CASSKTGGSYEQYF.